The 24 T cell receptor beta chains given below trace back to one sample, sequenced in a study of Ad26.COV2.S vaccination and SARS-CoV-2 variants. Noted treatment: roughly 19 received Ad26.COV2.S at low or high dose, single or two shots; about 5 received placebo; per-sample allocation not given. The samples were gathered on day 63 after the first injection of vaccine or placebo. Sequencing was performed with immunoSEQ multiplex PCR; in TCRdb, only in-frame clones are kept and a portion is missing. The sample gives around 320,000 clones, around four fifths of which show up once; 2% to 2.5% is in the top ten. Source: peripheral blood, taken in a trial of Ad26.COV2.S vaccine versus placebo. The receptor source for this set is a person between 18 and 60 years old who received the Ad26.COV2.S COVID-19 vaccine or a placebo.

The genes are TRBV7-2 and TRBJ2-5; maybe TRBD2 (7 bases). The germline gives CDR1 SGHTA, CDR2 FQGNSA. This CDR3 is 14 amino acids long. Trimming stripped 7 bases from V and 4 bases from J, with 16 bases between. The CDR3 here is CASTSGGARETQYF. DNA for the CDR3: TGTGCCAGCACCTCTGGGGGGGCCCGAGAGACCCAGTACTTC.

A single count supports this clone. The rearrangement joins TRBV27 to TRBJ2-1; unclear D gene. CDR3 size: 14 residues. V was shortened by 4 bases and J by 3 bases, with 10 bases between the two germline ends. Per the germline V gene, CDR1 is MNHEY and CDR2 is SMNVEV (reference sequence). The CDR3, as DNA: TGTGCCAGCAGTTATTCGGCCTTCTACAATGAGCAGTTCTTC. The encoded protein is CASSYSAFYNEQFF.

This rearrangement joins TRBV14 to TRBJ1-1, with D perhaps matching TRBD1 (5 bases). The CDR3 runs to 18 residues. Germline V gene sequence: CDR1 SGHDN, CDR2 FVKESK. Trimming left V 0 bases short and J 6 bases short, with 23 bases between. CDR3 in amino acids: CASSQDSLRWEGRPEAFF. In nucleotides, the CDR3 is TGTGCCAGCAGCCAAGATAGTCTCCGGTGGGAGGGGAGGCCTGAAGCTTTCTTT.

V gene TRBV6-5 combines with J gene TRBJ1-1, with TRBD1 as a possible D gene (6 bases). Germline CDR1 is MNHEY and CDR2 is SVGAGI. This CDR3 region has 14 residues. V lost 2 bases and J lost 11, with 18 bases in between. The CDR3: CASSYPGAPLRAFF. The CDR3 nucleotides are TGTGCCAGCAGTTACCCGGGGGCGCCGCTAAGGGCTTTCTTT.

The chain links TRBV29-1 to TRBJ1-1; weak D call: TRBD1 (6 bases). The ends were cut back, 3 bases at V and 4 bases at J, with 12 bases in the middle. Germline loops: CDR1 SQVTM, CDR2 ANQGSEA. The CDR3 sequence is 13 residues long. CDR3 nucleotide sequence: TGCAGCGTTGAGGGGGCGGATGGCACTGAAGCTTTCTTT. Translated, it gives CSVEGADGTEAFF.

In the case of this clone: At one boundary the junction diverges from the germline segment, which might be a read error. The gene calls are TRBV7-7 and TRBJ2-7, with unresolved D. The CDR3 sequence is 13 residues long. The V gene's germline CDR1 is SSHAT and CDR2 FNYEAQ (reference sequence). The CDR3 nucleotides read TGTGCTAGCAGCTTAGACGATGGGGACGAGCAGTACTTC. Its protein is CASSLDDGDEQYF.

The table lists this clone with a few counts. Other DNA sequences in this sample translate to the same CDR3. The chain has TRBV30 and TRBJ1-1; no definite D call. CDR1 and CDR2 from the germline V gene are GTSNPN and SVGIG (reference sequence). Trimming took off 0 bases at V and 4 bases at J, with 3 bases between the two ends. The length of the CDR3 is 11 residues. As DNA, the CDR3 is TGTGCCTGGAGTGTTGGCACTGAAGCTTTCTTT. Protein product: CAWSVGTEAFF.

The chain is built from TRBV29-1 and TRBJ2-2; D might be TRBD2 (5 bases). Per germline, CDR1 SQVTM and CDR2 ANQGSEA. The V end was cut by 3 bases, the J end by 4 bases, with 15 bases between. This CDR3 has 15 amino acids. The CDR3 DNA sequence: TGCAGCGTTGATGGGAGCCCCCGGGGCACCGGGGAGCTGTTTTTT. This codes for CSVDGSPRGTGELFF.

The chain joins TRBV7-8 to TRBJ1-2; D might be TRBD1 (5 bases). Germline CDR1 SGHVS, CDR2 FQNEAQ. The V gene lost 5 bases and the J gene lost 2 bases, with 18 bases spanning the gap. The CDR3 covers 16 residues. CDR3 sequence (DNA): TGTGCCAGCAGCGCCGCCCTGGAACAGGTGAACTATGGCTACACCTTC. This encodes CASSAALEQVNYGYTF.

The V call is TRBV5-5, the J call TRBJ2-5, with 9 positions matching TRBD1. This CDR3 spans 14 amino acids. J was trimmed by 4 bases and V by 0 bases; bases with no gene match: 1. Germline V lookup: CDR1 SGHKS, CDR2 YYEKEE (reference sequence). CDR3 sequence reads: CASSLGQGVETQYF. DNA for the CDR3: TGTGCCAGCAGCTTGGGACAGGGGGTAGAGACCCAGTACTTC.

In regard to this clone: An end of the junction does not agree with germline; a read error may underlie this. V is TRBV5-1 and J is TRBJ1-6, with D unclear. CDR3 length equals 15 residues. Looked up from germline, CDR1 is SGHRS and CDR2 is YFSETQ. The CDR3 here is CASSLEGFGDSPLHF. The CDR3 DNA is TGCGCCAGCAGCTTGGAGGGCTTTGGTGATTCCCCCCTCCACTTT.

V usage is TRBV28 and J usage is TRBJ1-5, with D possibly matching TRBD1 (5 bases). CDR1 and CDR2 from the germline V gene are MDHEN and SYDVKM. This CDR3 has 16 residues. V dropped 7 bases and J dropped 6 bases, with 22 bases sitting between them. CDR3 nucleotides: TGTGCCAGCACTCCTTTTTTAGGGGAGGGGCTTCAGCCCCAGCATTTT. Residues: CASTPFLGEGLQPQHF.

The CDR3 region has the DNA TGTGCCAGCAGTTTATCGAAAGGCAGACAAGAGACCCAGTACTTC. Protein: CASSLSKGRQETQYF. V usage is TRBV27 and J usage is TRBJ2-5; D is uncertain. V lost 0 bases, J lost 2 bases, and 10 bases lay in between. CDR1 MNHEY and CDR2 SMNVEV come from the germline V gene (reference sequence). This CDR3 region has 15 residues.

CDR3 sequence reads: CATSRVSAPETQYF. The CDR3 DNA sequence: TGTGCCACCAGCAGAGTGTCAGCGCCAGAGACCCAGTACTTC. The chain links TRBV15 to TRBJ2-5; no firm D call. The V gene lost 1 base and the J gene lost 4 bases, with 10 bases spanning the gap. Germline loops: CDR1 LNHNV, CDR2 YYDKDF (reference sequence). This CDR3 is 14 amino acids long.

The chain is built from TRBV7-3 and TRBJ2-1; a weak D match, TRBD2 (6 bases). V lost 6 bases to trimming and J lost 2 bases, with 17 bases between them. The CDR3 is 16 amino acids. Germline lookup yields CDR1 SGHTA and CDR2 FQGTGA. This CDR3 reads CASSPYGGTTYNEQFF. CDR3 in DNA: TGTGCCAGCAGTCCTTATGGGGGGACGACCTACAATGAGCAGTTCTTC.

This sequence joins TRBV15 and TRBJ2-7; 7 bases agree with TRBD1. The germline gives CDR1 LNHNV, CDR2 YYDKDF (reference sequence). V shed 3 bases, J shed 5 bases, and the junction held 4 bases outside the gene matches. This CDR3 is 13 amino acids long. DNA for the CDR3: TGTGCCACCAGCAGGACAGGGTTGGACGAGCAGTACTTC. This encodes CATSRTGLDEQYF.

The gene calls are TRBV3-1 (or the pseudogene TRBV3-2) and TRBJ2-5; D is undetermined. This CDR3 has 12 residues. Germline values: CDR1 LGHDT, CDR2 YNNKEL (reference sequence). Trimming cost V 4 bases and J 2 bases, with 5 bases left between them. CDR3 sequence (DNA): TGTGCCAGCAGCCCGTTACAAGAGACCCAGTACTTC. Translated: CASSPLQETQYF.

CDR3 sequence (DNA): TGTGCCAGCAGCTTAGGAGGGTCTGGGAACACCGGGGAGCTGTTTTTT. Protein sequence: CASSLGGSGNTGELFF. This sequence joins TRBV11-2 and TRBJ2-2; D is possibly TRBD2 (5 bases). This CDR3 is 16 amino acids long. V was trimmed by 1 base and J by 1 base, leaving 10 bases between them. In germline, CDR1 is SGHAT, CDR2 FQNNGV.

This clone showed up just a few times. This chain links TRBV6-1 with TRBJ2-7, with a possible D match to TRBD2 (6 bases). Trimming took off 0 bases at V and 0 bases at J, with 9 bases between the two ends. The CDR3 contains 15 residues. From germline, CDR1 is MNHNS and CDR2 SASEGT. The CDR3 spells CASSEAGGHSYEQYF. The CDR3 region has the DNA TGTGCCAGCAGTGAAGCGGGGGGTCACTCCTACGAGCAGTACTTC.

The rearrangement links TRBV2 to TRBJ2-2; D might be TRBD1 (5 bases). CDR1 is SNHLY, CDR2 FYNNEI, per germline. CDR3 length: 15 residues. Trimming stripped 5 bases from V and 7 bases from J, with 17 bases between. The CDR3 here is CASSPGHGVVGELFF. CDR3 DNA: TGTGCCAGCAGTCCCGGACATGGTGTTGTCGGGGAGCTGTTTTTT. Drawing the rest from reference TRBV2 and TRBJ2-2, the complete variable domain is EPEVTQTPSHQVTQMGQEVILRCVPISNHLYFYWYRQILGQKVEFLVSFYNNEISEKSEIFDDQFSVERPDGSNFTLKIRSTKLEDSAMYFCASSPGHGVVGELFFGEGSRLTVL.

The rearrangement joins TRBV3-1 (or the pseudogene TRBV3-2) to TRBJ2-1, with TRBD2 matching 13 bases. The V gene end was trimmed by 0 bases and the J gene end by 4 bases; junction bases not matched to a gene: 3. Germline V gives CDR1 LGHDT, CDR2 YNNKEL (reference sequence). CDR3 length: 17 residues. The CDR3 sequence: CASSQDLLAGGYNEQFF. DNA for the CDR3: TGTGCCAGCAGCCAAGACCTACTAGCGGGGGGGTACAATGAGCAGTTCTTC.

This clone has a handful of counts. This chain joins TRBV9 and TRBJ1-1, with D unclear. The length of the CDR3 is 16 residues. The germline V gene has CDR1 SGDLS and CDR2 YYNGEE. Trimming took 0 bases from V and 1 from J, leaving 13 bases between them. CDR3 sequence: CASSVAGDGENTEAFF. The CDR3 DNA reads as TGTGCCAGCAGCGTAGCAGGCGACGGGGAGAACACTGAAGCTTTCTTT.

The V and J genes are TRBV4-2 and TRBJ1-4; D is uncertain. CDR3 length equals 13 residues. In germline, CDR1 is LGHNA, CDR2 YNFKEQ. The V and J ends lost 5 bases and 5 bases respectively, with 9 bases between them. In DNA, the CDR3 is TGTGCCAGCAGCTACGCGGTAAATGAAAAACTGTTTTTT. Amino acids: CASSYAVNEKLFF.

The rearrangement joins TRBV11-3 to TRBJ1-1, with 7 bases lining up with TRBD1. V shed 4 bases, J shed 6 bases, and the junction held 8 bases outside the gene matches. The CDR3 runs 14 residues. CDR1 is SGHNT and CDR2 is YENEEA in the germline V gene. The chain's CDR3 is CASSSDRQVPEAFF. In DNA, the CDR3 is TGTGCCAGCAGCTCGGACAGGCAGGTCCCTGAAGCTTTCTTT.